This is a list of T cell receptor beta chains from one sample in a study of blood T cell repertoires in COVID-19. Assay used: immunoSEQ multiplex PCR; TCRdb lists only in-frame clones, some missing. The table lists fewer than 650,000 clones, roughly nine tenths of them singletons. The sample comprised peripheral blood. The receptors shown here come from a woman in her fifties or sixties with COVID-19, enrolled during active disease. Each CDR3 is given with its conserved first and last residue. D genes are given only for firm matches. Not every row has a clone size; where given, it reads once, few, many or a size class.

d_gene,j_gene,abundance,v_gene,CDR3nt,CDR3aa
.,TRBJ1-1,.,TRBV20-1,TGCAGTGCTAGTCGGACAGAAAACACTGAAGCTTTCTTT,CSASRTENTEAFF
.,TRBJ1-1,.,TRBV6-2/TRBV6-3,TGTGCCAGCAGTTTCCACCAGGGTGTCACTGAAGCTTTCTTT,CASSFHQGVTEAFF
.,TRBJ2-3,.,TRBV4-1,TGCGCCAGCAGCCAAGCTCCAATCTACTCAGGGAAGGGATGGACAGATACGCAGTATTTT,CASSQAPIYSGKGWTDTQYF
TRBD2,TRBJ2-5,.,TRBV3-1/TRBV3-2,TGTGCCAGCAGCTCCCAGTCGGCGGGGGGGCCCCAAGAGACCCAGTACTTC,CASSSQSAGGPQETQYF
TRBD1,TRBJ1-4,.,TRBV6-5,TGTGCCAGCAGCCCCTGGCTCGGGACAGGCGAAAAACTGTTTTTT,CASSPWLGTGEKLFF
.,TRBJ1-2,.,TRBV5-1,TGCGCCAGCAGCCCCGGCCCGGAGGGAGGCTATGGCTACACCTTC,CASSPGPEGGYGYTF
.,TRBJ1-4,.,TRBV27,TGTGCCAGCAGTCCCCAGGATTTTCCGGAAAAACTGTTTTTT,CASSPQDFPEKLFF
.,TRBJ1-2,.,TRBV5-1,TGCGCCAGCAGCCCTACCTTAGGGCAGGGCTATGGCTACACCTTC,CASSPTLGQGYGYTF
.,TRBJ1-1,.,TRBV19,TGTGCCAGTAGCGTTGCGACGGCGACCGGGTCCCAAGCTTTCTTT,CASSVATATGSQAFF
TRBD2,TRBJ2-7,.,TRBV3-1/TRBV3-2,TGTGCCAGCAGCCAAGATAGCGGGGGGGAACCTTACGAGCAGTACTTC,CASSQDSGGEPYEQYF
TRBD1,TRBJ2-1,.,TRBV29-1,TGCAGCGTTGAAAAATGGACAGGGGGCAGAGAGCAGTTCTTC,CSVEKWTGGREQFF
.,TRBJ1-2,few,TRBV19,TGTGCCAGTCGTCTAGGGGCGGGCGCCTATGGCTACACCTTC,CASRLGAGAYGYTF
TRBD1,TRBJ1-3,.,TRBV18,TGTGCCAGCTCACCAGGACAGGGGCCCTCTGGAAACACCATATATTTT,CASSPGQGPSGNTIYF
.,TRBJ1-6,.,TRBV14,TGTGCCAGCAGCCCATTCCGGACTGCGAGCTCCTATAATTCACCCCTCCACTTT,CASSPFRTASSYNSPLHF
.,TRBJ1-4,.,TRBV28,TGTGCCAGCAGTTTAAGGGGTACTAATGAAAAACTGTTTTTT,CASSLRGTNEKLFF
.,TRBJ1-6,.,TRBV11-2,TGTGCCAGCAGCTCCCTCCTAGGCTCCTATAATTCACCCCTCCACTTT,CASSSLLGSYNSPLHF